This T cell receptor (beta chain) was observed in a study of regulatory T cells in long-lasting Graves disease. Study results and caveats: Persistent disease was associated with favored TRBV28 usage and with favored use of TRBJ1-2 and TRBJ2-5. Accuracy might have suffered from few samples.

CDR1 MNHEY and CDR2 SVGEGT come from the germline V gene. Between the trimmed V and J ends, which lost 5 bases and 10 bases, there was a span of 15 bases. There are 14 residues in the CDR3. This clonotype has just a few counts. Its antigen is not identified. Documented time point: newly diagnosed GD, antithyroid drugs for less than 3 months. PBMC-extracted RNA yielded the TCR library. CDR3 regions were amplified by Arm-PCR using iRepertoire HTBI primers to build TCR beta libraries. TCRdb reanalysed the multiplex PCR reads using MiXCR and keeps one entry per CDR3 protein. Among around 480,000 distinct CDR3 sequences listed, about 16% were seen once. This same sample was also taken into another study, of T cells in Graves' hyperthyroidism and ophthalmopathy. From that report: Using the HTBI primer set, a first-round RT-PCR was run on the TCR CDR3. Blood also held most thyroid clonotypes expanded beyond 0.001.

This sequence originates from a woman aged 40-65 years with Graves disease. This sequence joins TRBV6-2 or TRBV6-3 and TRBJ1-6, with D hard to call. The sequencing here drew on peripheral blood mononuclear cells (PBMCs), taken at new diagnosis, from a patient treated with antithyroid drugs. The CDR3 reads CASSKGLPLSPLHF. The CDR3 DNA is TGTGCCAGCAGTAAAGGACTGCCCTTGTCACCCCTCCACTTT.